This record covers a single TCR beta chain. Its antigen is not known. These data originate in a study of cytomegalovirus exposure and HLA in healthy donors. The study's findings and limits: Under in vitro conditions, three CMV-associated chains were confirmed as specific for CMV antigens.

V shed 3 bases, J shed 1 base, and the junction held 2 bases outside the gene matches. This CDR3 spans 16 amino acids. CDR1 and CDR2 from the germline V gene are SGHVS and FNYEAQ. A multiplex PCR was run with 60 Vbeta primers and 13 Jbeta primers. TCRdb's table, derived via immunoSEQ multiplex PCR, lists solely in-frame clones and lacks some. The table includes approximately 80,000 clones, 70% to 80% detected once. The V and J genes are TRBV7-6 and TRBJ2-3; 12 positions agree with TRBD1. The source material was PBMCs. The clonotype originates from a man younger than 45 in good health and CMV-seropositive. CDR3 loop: CASSLGQGAGTDTQYF. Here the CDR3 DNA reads TGTGCCAGCAGCTTGGGACAGGGGGCCGGCACAGATACGCAGTATTTT.